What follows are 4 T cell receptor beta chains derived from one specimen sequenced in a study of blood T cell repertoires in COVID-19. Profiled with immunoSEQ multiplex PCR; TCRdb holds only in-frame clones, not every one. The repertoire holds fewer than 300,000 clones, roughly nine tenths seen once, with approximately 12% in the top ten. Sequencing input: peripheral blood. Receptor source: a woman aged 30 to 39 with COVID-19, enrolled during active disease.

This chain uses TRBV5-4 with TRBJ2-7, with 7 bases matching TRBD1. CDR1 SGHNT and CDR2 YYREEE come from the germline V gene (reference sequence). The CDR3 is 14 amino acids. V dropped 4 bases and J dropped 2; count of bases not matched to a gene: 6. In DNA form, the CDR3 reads TGTGCCAGCAGCCAAATCACAGGGGCCTACGAGCAGTACTTC. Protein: CASSQITGAYEQYF.

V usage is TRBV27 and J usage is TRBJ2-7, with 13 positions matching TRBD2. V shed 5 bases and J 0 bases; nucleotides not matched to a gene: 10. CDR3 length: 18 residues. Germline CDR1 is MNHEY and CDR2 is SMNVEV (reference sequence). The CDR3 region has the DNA TGTGCCAGCAGTCAATTGACTAGCGGGGGGATCAGCTCCTACGAGCAGTACTTC. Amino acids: CASSQLTSGGISSYEQYF.

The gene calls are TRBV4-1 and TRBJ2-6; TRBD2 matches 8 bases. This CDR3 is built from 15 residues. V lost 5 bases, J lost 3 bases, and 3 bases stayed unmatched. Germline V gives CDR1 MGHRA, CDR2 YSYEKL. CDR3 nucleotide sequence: TGCGCCAGCAGCTCAAGCGGGGGTGGGGCCAACGTCCTGACTTTC. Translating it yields CASSSSGGGANVLTF.

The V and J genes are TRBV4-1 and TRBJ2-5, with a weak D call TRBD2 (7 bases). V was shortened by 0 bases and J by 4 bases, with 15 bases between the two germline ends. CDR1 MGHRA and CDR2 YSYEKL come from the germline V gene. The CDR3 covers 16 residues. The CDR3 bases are TGCGCCAGCAGCCAAGAGTCCTCGGGGGGCGGAGAGACCCAGTACTTC. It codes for CASSQESSGGGETQYF.